The clone carrying this T cell receptor (beta chain) was recorded a few times. Profiled with immunoSEQ multiplex PCR; TCRdb holds only in-frame clones, not every one. The table records some 260,000 clones, approximately 86% of them present only once. The CDR3 sequence is 14 residues long. In germline, CDR1 is MRHNA, CDR2 SNTAGT. V was cut by 6 bases and J by 1 base, with 10 bases left in between. All enrollees were roughly 18 to 100 years old and from roughly 22 US areas. Cohort placement rested on clinical history that participants reported themselves. The data derive from a study of blood T cell repertoires in COVID-19. The overall study: Whether acute or convalescent, the COVID-19 samples came from the United States, Italy and Spain.

The chain combines TRBV6-4 with TRBJ2-1; tentatively, D is TRBD2 (5 bases). The TCR was taken from a young woman with acute COVID-19. The sample comprised PBMCs or T cells enriched from blood (not recorded which). As DNA, the CDR3 is TGTGCCAGCAGGGAGGTACTTTCCTACAATGAGCAGTTCTTC. This translates into CASREVLSYNEQFF.